This TCR beta chain was sequenced for a study of CXCR3-negative and CXCR3-positive naive CD8 T cells. Whole-study results and caveats: The study found more hydrophobic TRB CDR3s in CXCR3-positive naive cells than in CXCR3-negative naive cells.

Sorts that each held roughly 300,000 cells were run in triplicate for every CD8+ T cell subset. Germline V gives CDR1 ENHRY, CDR2 SYGVKD. The CDR3 is made up of 14 amino acids. Points on this clonotype: Its antigen is unidentified.

The TRB libraries of cDNA were built by UMI-labeled 5' RACE. TCRdb reprocessed the 5' RACE reads and stores each CDR3 protein as one record, lacking DNA. This sample's table has about 90,000 distinct CDR3 sequences. The receptor's source is a human donor in good health. Some clones in this sample may be carry-over from other donors' samples. The sequenced sample consisted of naive CXCR3- CD8+ T cells from blood. This sample's subset: CD45RO-CCR7+CD27+CD95- naive CD8+ T cells lacking CXCR3 (TNR3-). The chain carries TRBV10-3 and TRBJ2-1. CDR3 sequence: CAISDGSSYNEQFF.